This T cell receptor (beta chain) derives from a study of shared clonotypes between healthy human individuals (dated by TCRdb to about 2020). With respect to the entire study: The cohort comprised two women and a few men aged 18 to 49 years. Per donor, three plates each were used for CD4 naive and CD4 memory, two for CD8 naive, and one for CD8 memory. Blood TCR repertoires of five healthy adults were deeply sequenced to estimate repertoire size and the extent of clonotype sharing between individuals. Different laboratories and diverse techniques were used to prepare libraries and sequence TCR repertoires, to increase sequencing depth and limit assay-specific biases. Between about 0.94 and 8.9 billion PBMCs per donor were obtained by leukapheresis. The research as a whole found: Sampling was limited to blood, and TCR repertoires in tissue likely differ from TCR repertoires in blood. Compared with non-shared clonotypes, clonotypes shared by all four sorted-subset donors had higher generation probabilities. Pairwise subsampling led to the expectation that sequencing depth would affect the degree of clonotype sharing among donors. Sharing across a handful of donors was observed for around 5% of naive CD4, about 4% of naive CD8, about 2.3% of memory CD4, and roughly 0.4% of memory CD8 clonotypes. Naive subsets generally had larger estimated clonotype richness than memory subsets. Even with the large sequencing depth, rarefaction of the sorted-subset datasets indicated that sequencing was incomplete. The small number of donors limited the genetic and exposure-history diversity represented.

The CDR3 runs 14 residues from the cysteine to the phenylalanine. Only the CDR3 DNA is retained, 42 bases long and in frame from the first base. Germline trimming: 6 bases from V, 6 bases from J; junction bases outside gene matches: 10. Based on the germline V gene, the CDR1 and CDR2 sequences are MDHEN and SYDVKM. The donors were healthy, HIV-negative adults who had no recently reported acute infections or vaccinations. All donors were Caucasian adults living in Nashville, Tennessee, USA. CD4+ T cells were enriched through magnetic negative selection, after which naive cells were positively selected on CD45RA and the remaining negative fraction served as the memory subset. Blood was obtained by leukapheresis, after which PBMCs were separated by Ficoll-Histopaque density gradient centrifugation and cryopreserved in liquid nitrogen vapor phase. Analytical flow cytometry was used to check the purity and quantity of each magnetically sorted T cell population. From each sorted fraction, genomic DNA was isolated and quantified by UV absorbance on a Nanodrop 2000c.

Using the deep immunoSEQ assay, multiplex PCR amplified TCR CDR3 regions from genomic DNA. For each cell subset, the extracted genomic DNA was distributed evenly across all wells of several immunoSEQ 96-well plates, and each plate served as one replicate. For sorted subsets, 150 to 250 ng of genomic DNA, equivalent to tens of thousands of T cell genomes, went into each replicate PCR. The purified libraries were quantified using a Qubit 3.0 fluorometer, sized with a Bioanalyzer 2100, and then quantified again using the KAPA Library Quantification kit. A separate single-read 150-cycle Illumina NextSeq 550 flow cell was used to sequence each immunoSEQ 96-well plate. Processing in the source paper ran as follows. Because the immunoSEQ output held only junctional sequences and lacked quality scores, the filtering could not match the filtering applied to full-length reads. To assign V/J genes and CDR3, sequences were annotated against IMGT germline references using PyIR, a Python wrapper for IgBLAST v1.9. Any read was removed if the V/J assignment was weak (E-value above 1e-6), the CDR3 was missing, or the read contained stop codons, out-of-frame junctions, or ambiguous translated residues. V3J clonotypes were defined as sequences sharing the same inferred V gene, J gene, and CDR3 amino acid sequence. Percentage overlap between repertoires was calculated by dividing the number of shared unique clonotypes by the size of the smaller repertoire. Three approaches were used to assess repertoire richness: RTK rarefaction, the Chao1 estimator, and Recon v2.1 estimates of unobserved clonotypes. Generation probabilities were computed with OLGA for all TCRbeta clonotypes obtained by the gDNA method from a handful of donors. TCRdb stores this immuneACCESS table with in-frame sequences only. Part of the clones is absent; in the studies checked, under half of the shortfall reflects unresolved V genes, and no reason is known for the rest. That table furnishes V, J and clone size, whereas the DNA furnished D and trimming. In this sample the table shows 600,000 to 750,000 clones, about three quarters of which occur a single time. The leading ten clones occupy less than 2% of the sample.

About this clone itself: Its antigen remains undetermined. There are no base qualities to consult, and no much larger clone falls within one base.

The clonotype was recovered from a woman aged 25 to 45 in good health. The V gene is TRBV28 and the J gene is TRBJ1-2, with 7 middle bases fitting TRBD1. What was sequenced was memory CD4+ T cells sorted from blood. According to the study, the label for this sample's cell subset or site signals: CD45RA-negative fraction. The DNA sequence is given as TGTGCCAGCAGCTCCGAGACAGGGAAGGATGGCTACACCTTC. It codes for CASSSETGKDGYTF.